The 24 T cell receptor beta chains given below trace back to one sample, sequenced in a study of T cells after yellow fever vaccination (dated by TCRdb to between 2018 and 2021). Receptor amplification or capture employed 5' RACE. Sequenced using an Illumina HiSeq 2500. TCRdb reran the public reads through fastp at Q25 and MiXCR, keeping productive beta chains. Each record represents a unique CDR3 protein, reported with the most common genes and DNA among its rows. The sample has around 120,000 distinct CDR3 sequences on record, approximately 7.1% of them singletons. Approximately 3% of the sample is held by the ten biggest clonotypes. In light of the paper, this sample's treatment or condition label describes: live attenuated yellow fever vaccine strain. This material consisted of CD4+ T cells sorted from PBMCs, taken about 49 days after the first yellow fever vaccination. These receptors all stem from a man between 18 and 35 years old who received the YFV17D yellow fever vaccine.

This clonotype showed up just a few times. The chain carries TRBV29-1 and TRBJ1-1; no firm D call. This CDR3 is 10 amino acids long. From germline, CDR1 is SQVTM and CDR2 ANQGSEA. V gave up 5 bases and J gave up 3 bases, with 4 bases separating them. CDR3 nucleotides: TGCAGCGTTAGGGACACTGAAGCTTTCTTT. This encodes CSVRDTEAFF. The complete variable domain, with remaining parts taken from reference TRBV29-1 and TRBJ1-1, reads SAVISQKPSRDICQRGTSLTIQCQVDSQVTMMFWYRQQPGQSLTLIATANQGSEATYESGFVIDKFPISRPNLTFSTLTVSNMSPEDSSIYLCSVRDTEAFFGQGTRLTVV.

This clonotype was found a few times. This chain links TRBV5-4 with TRBJ2-1, with TRBD1 as a possible D gene (5 bases). V was cut by 0 bases and J by 5 bases, with 9 bases left in between. Germline V CDR1 and CDR2: SGHNT, YYREEE (reference sequence). This CDR3 is 14 amino acids long. CDR3 sequence reads: CASSLGQIHNEQFF. The CDR3 DNA reads TGTGCCAGCAGCTTGGGACAGATACACAATGAGCAGTTCTTC.

The chain uses TRBV7-2 and TRBJ2-7; D gene unclear. Per the germline V gene, CDR1 is SGHTA and CDR2 is FQGNSA. The CDR3 sequence is 14 residues long. Trimming took off 1 base at V and 6 bases at J, with 13 bases between the two ends. CDR3 amino acids: CASSLVLFIAEQYF. CDR3 DNA sequence: TGTGCCAGCAGCTTAGTGCTATTTATAGCCGAGCAGTACTTC.

Many counts were recorded for this clonotype. The V call is TRBV10-3, the J call TRBJ2-1; 7 bases agree with TRBD1. With 10 bases clipped from V and 4 bases from J, the junction kept 4 bases outside the gene matches. The CDR3 is 12 residues long. Germline V gives CDR1 ENHRY, CDR2 SYGVKD. This CDR3 is CATTGQYNEQFF. CDR3 DNA sequence: TGTGCCACTACGGGACAGTACAATGAGCAGTTCTTC.

This clonotype was observed at least ten times. The rearrangement joins TRBV7-2 to TRBJ2-5; D possibly corresponds to TRBD2 (6 bases). V shed 3 bases and J shed 1 base, with 12 bases lying between them. The CDR3 has 15 residues. Germline V gives CDR1 SGHTA, CDR2 FQGNSA. CDR3 in amino acids: CASSLAGSTQETQYF. CDR3 in DNA: TGTGCCAGCAGCTTGGCGGGATCGACCCAAGAGACCCAGTACTTC.

This clonotype showed up many times. The V gene is TRBV7-2, the J gene TRBJ2-2; the D gene is possibly TRBD1 (5 bases). Germline V CDR1 and CDR2: SGHTA, FQGNSA. Trimming stripped 3 bases from V and 5 bases from J, with 10 bases between. The CDR3 covers 14 residues. CDR3 coding DNA: TGTGCCAGCAGCTTCCGCAGGGAAACCGGGGAGCTGTTTTTT. This sequence encodes CASSFRRETGELFF.

This clonotype was seen many times. This chain links TRBV10-3 with TRBJ1-6; 7 bases match TRBD1. The germline CDR1 and CDR2 sequences are ENHRY and SYGVKD. The CDR3 consists of 14 residues. The junction had 9 bases not matched to a gene; V was cut back by 6 bases and J by 10 bases. CDR3 sequence reads: CAIRDREGLSPLHF. In nucleotides, the CDR3 is TGTGCCATCAGAGACAGGGAAGGTCTCTCACCCCTCCACTTT.

The table lists this clonotype with many counts. The chain employs TRBV5-6 and TRBJ1-2; no firm D call. V lost 5 bases and J lost 4, with 15 bases in between. Germline CDR1 is SGHDT and CDR2 is YYEEEE. The CDR3 runs 14 residues. The CDR3 DNA reads TGTGCCAGCAGACGGGCCGGCGTGTCCTATGGCTACACCTTC. Protein product: CASRRAGVSYGYTF. The entire variable domain, with the rest obtained from reference TRBV5-6 and TRBJ1-2, is as follows: DAGVTQSPTHLIKTRGQQVTLRCSPKSGHDTVSWYQQALGQGPQFIFQYYEEEERQRGNFPDRFSGHQFPNYSSELNVNALLLGDSALYLCASRRAGVSYGYTFGSGTRLTVV.

This clonotype was observed a handful of times. V gene TRBV7-2 combines with J gene TRBJ2-5, with 11 positions matching TRBD2. The germline V gene encodes CDR1 SGHTA and CDR2 FQGNSA. After removal of 5 bases from V and 7 bases from J, the junction contained 15 bases not matched to a gene. This CDR3 contains 17 residues. CDR3 bases: TGTGCCAGCAGCGCCGCTAGCGGGGGGTCTCCGTTGGGGACCCAGTACTTC. This encodes CASSAASGGSPLGTQYF.

In this sample, this clonotype turned up many times. The gene calls are TRBV10-3 and TRBJ2-1, with 7 positions matching TRBD1. J lost 2 bases, V lost 0 bases, and 7 bases had no gene match. The CDR3 is 17 amino acids. Germline loops: CDR1 ENHRY, CDR2 SYGVKD. CDR3 region: CAISESRLGQAYNEQFF. The CDR3 coding sequence is TGTGCCATCAGTGAGTCTCGATTAGGACAGGCCTACAATGAGCAGTTCTTC.

This clonotype has at least ten counts. V and J are TRBV7-3 and TRBJ2-7, with D uncertain. This CDR3 contains 15 residues. Germline V gives CDR1 SGHTA, CDR2 FQGTGA. V gave up 1 base and J gave up 7 bases, with 17 bases separating them. CDR3 sequence (DNA): TGTGCCAGCAGCTTAAAAACAGCATGGGCGTGGGAGCAGTACGTC. It translates to CASSLKTAWAWEQYV.

This clonotype was seen ten or more times. V and J are TRBV29-1 and TRBJ1-2, with D hard to call. Germline assignment: CDR1 SQVTM and CDR2 ANQGSEA. V was cut by 7 bases and J by 4 bases, with 16 bases left in between. This CDR3 contains 13 residues. The CDR3 DNA is TGCAGCGCAGTGAACATAAGGAGCTATGGCTACACCTTC. Its protein product is CSAVNIRSYGYTF. Full variable domain (remainder filled in from reference TRBV29-1 and TRBJ1-2): SAVISQKPSRDICQRGTSLTIQCQVDSQVTMMFWYRQQPGQSLTLIATANQGSEATYESGFVIDKFPISRPNLTFSTLTVSNMSPEDSSIYLCSAVNIRSYGYTFGSGTRLTVV.

This clonotype was seen repeatedly, ten times or more. The gene calls are TRBV5-1 and TRBJ2-3; D might be TRBD2 (6 bases). Deletions cut 5 bases from V and 6 bases from J, with 19 bases between. This CDR3 region has 15 residues. Germline CDR1 SGHRS, CDR2 YFSETQ. CDR3 protein: CASSPSVAAADTQYF. Here the CDR3 DNA reads TGCGCCAGCAGTCCCTCGGTAGCGGCGGCGGATACGCAGTATTTT.

This chain links TRBV7-6 with TRBJ2-7; TRBD2 matches 12 bases. V gave up 5 bases and J gave up 3 bases; unmatched junction bases: 5. Per the germline V gene, CDR1 is SGHVS and CDR2 is FNYEAQ. The CDR3 is 15 residues long. CDR3 residues: CASSRGTSGLYEQYF. Here the CDR3 DNA reads TGTGCCAGCAGCCGAGGGACTAGCGGGCTCTACGAGCAGTACTTC. Supplemented by reference TRBV7-6 and TRBJ2-7, the full variable domain reads GAGVSQSPRYKVTKRGQDVALRCDPISGHVSLYWYRQALGQGPEFLTYFNYEAQQDKSGLPNDRFSAERPEGSISTLTIQRTEQRDSAMYRCASSRGTSGLYEQYFGPGTRLTVT.

Ten or more counts support this clonotype. The chain uses TRBV30 and TRBJ1-5, with 10 bases fitting TRBD1. J lost 0 bases, V lost 4 bases, and 3 bases had no gene match. Germline values: CDR1 GTSNPN, CDR2 SVGIG (reference sequence). The CDR3 runs to 15 residues. CDR3 in DNA: TGTGCCTGGACCGGGACAGGGGATAGCAATCAGCCCCAGCATTTT. Its protein is CAWTGTGDSNQPQHF. Looking up the rest from reference TRBV30 and TRBJ1-5 gives the full variable domain: SQTIHQWPATLVQPVGSPLSLECTVEGTSNPNLYWYRQAAGRGLQLLFYSVGIGQISSEVPQNLSASRPQDRQFILSSKKLLLSDSGFYLCAWTGTGDSNQPQHFGDGTRLSIL.

This clonotype was seen at least ten times. This chain uses TRBV12-3 or TRBV12-4 with TRBJ1-5; the D is unclear. This CDR3 has 14 residues. Trimming cost V 2 bases and J 0 bases, with 5 bases left between them. DNA for the CDR3: TGTGCCAGCAGTTTATTGTATAGCAATCAGCCCCAGCATTTT. Encoded protein: CASSLLYSNQPQHF.

V is TRBV27 and J is TRBJ2-2; 7 bases map to TRBD1. This CDR3 contains 13 residues. Germline CDR1 reads MNHEY; CDR2 reads SMNVEV (reference sequence). The ends lost 5 bases at V and 7 bases at J; junction bases unmatched: 4. For the CDR3, the DNA is TGTGCCAGCAGTATTCACAGGGGCGGGGAGCTGTTTTTT. It codes for CASSIHRGGELFF.

This clonotype appeared many times. The V gene is TRBV2, the J gene TRBJ1-4, with 8 nucleotides matching TRBD1. The CDR3 has 15 residues. CDR1 is SNHLY and CDR2 is FYNNEI in the germline V gene. The junction had 7 bases not matched to a gene; V was cut back by 5 bases and J by 5 bases. The CDR3 sequence: CASSSWTGTNEKLFF. The CDR3 coding sequence is TGTGCCAGCAGTAGTTGGACAGGGACCAATGAAAAACTGTTTTTT.

This clonotype was counted many times. V gene TRBV10-3 combines with J gene TRBJ1-2; D gene uncertain. Deletions cut 11 bases from V and 7 bases from J, with 20 bases between. This CDR3 contains 13 residues. Germline CDR1 ENHRY, CDR2 SYGVKD. CDR3 DNA sequence: TGTGCCTCCAAAGCGCCGGGTCTCTCTGGCTACACCTTC. It translates to CASKAPGLSGYTF.

This clonotype has at least ten counts. The chain is built from TRBV7-2 and TRBJ2-2; unclear D gene. Trimming left V 6 bases short and J 3 bases short, with 8 bases between. CDR3 length: 13 amino acids. Germline lookup yields CDR1 SGHTA and CDR2 FQGNSA. CDR3: CASREQYTGELFF. CDR3 DNA sequence: TGTGCCAGCAGGGAACAGTACACCGGGGAGCTGTTTTTT.

This clonotype has ten or more counts. J is TRBJ2-1 and V is TRBV4-1, with D maybe TRBD2 (7 bases). CDR1 and CDR2 (germline): MGHRA, YSYEKL. V dropped 4 bases and J dropped 7 bases, with 17 bases sitting between them. The CDR3 is 15 amino acids. The CDR3 loop reads CASSPVGGRKNEQFF. In DNA, the CDR3 is TGCGCCAGCAGCCCTGTCGGGGGGCGAAAGAATGAGCAGTTCTTC.

The rearrangement uses TRBV6-1 and TRBJ2-5; 7 bases agree with TRBD1. The CDR3 is made up of 15 amino acids. The V gene's germline CDR1 is MNHNS and CDR2 SASEGT. Trimming removed 6 bases from V and 1 base from J; junction bases left unmatched: 8. The CDR3 DNA sequence: TGTGCCAGCAGCGACACAGGGGTAGGCCAAGAGACCCAGTACTTC. This sequence encodes CASSDTGVGQETQYF.

This clonotype has more than one count but fewer than ten. This chain joins TRBV7-9 and TRBJ1-1, with D hard to call. From germline, CDR1 is SEHNR and CDR2 FQNEAQ (reference sequence). This CDR3 spans 12 amino acids. The CDR3 nucleotides are TGTGTCCCGGGCAGAATGAACACTGAAGCTTTCTTT. Translated: CVPGRMNTEAFF.

This clonotype came up many times. The chain combines TRBV27 with TRBJ1-2; possibly TRBD1 for D (6 bases). CDR1 is MNHEY, CDR2 SMNVEV, per germline (reference sequence). Trimming pared 5 bases from V and 4 bases from J, leaving 14 bases between. The CDR3 has 14 amino acids. CDR3 nucleotides: TGTGCCAGCAGTCGGGGGGGCTGGGTCTATGGCTACACCTTC. Residues: CASSRGGWVYGYTF.